This T cell receptor beta chain was recorded in a study of blood T cell repertoires in COVID-19. As handled by the study authors: Scientists estimated how many nucleated cells there were by amplifying reference gene primers. Here immunoSEQ multiplex PCR was the method, and the copy in TCRdb shows in-frame clones only, minus some. The V and J calls and clone size were taken over from that table, and D and trimming were inferred from the DNA. In the table there are more than 150,000 clones, 78% of which are singletons. The sequenced sample was peripheral blood. The clonotype originates from a woman at least 80 years old with active or convalescent COVID-19.

CDR3 protein: CASSSGTGLVAYGYTF. The CDR3 bases are TGTGCCAGCAGCTCCGGGACAGGGTTAGTGGCCTATGGCTACACCTTC. The V call is TRBV6-6, the J call TRBJ1-2; 9 bases map to TRBD1. The CDR3 loop spans 16 amino acids. Germline V lookup: CDR1 MNHNY, CDR2 SVGAGI (reference sequence). The V and J ends lost 6 bases and 4 bases, in that order; junction bases with no gene match: 12.